One and the same sample provided the 25 T cell receptor beta chains below, sequenced in a study of human T cells and chemical hapten exposure. Time point noted: pre-sensitization, week 0. The treatment here: therapeutic diphenylcyclopropenone sensitization with weekly scalp DPC. TCRdb fed the RACE reads into MiXCR, producing one record per CDR3 protein. Found here are approximately 60,000 distinct CDR3 sequences, roughly a tenth of them singletons; the top ten hold about 8.9%. The sequencing used whole blood, collected in connection with sensitization to the hapten diphenylcyclopropenone (DPC). These receptors were obtained from a man aged 35 to 55 with alopecia areata. Some clones in this sample may be carry-over from other donors' samples.

This clonotype showed up just a few times. The rearrangement links TRBV28 to TRBJ2-3; possibly TRBD2 for D (5 bases). Germline-derived CDR1 and CDR2 are MDHEN and SYDVKM. This CDR3 comprises 14 residues. Trimming took 5 bases from V and 1 from J, leaving 10 bases between them. CDR3 nucleotides: TGTGCCAGCAGTAGTCAGCGGCGCACAGATACGCAGTATTTT. As protein: CASSSQRRTDTQYF.

The sample holds a few counts of this clonotype. V usage is TRBV6-1 and J usage is TRBJ1-2; unclear D gene. V shed 6 bases and J shed 8 bases, with 19 bases lying between them. This CDR3 is built from 14 residues. Germline lookup yields CDR1 MNHNS and CDR2 SASEGT. The CDR3 nucleotides read TGTGCCAGCAGGGCCACCCGCGCTGGTGACGGCTACACCTTC. Its protein product is CASRATRAGDGYTF.

The chain carries TRBV29-1 and TRBJ1-1; no clear D. Deletions cut 6 bases from V and 0 bases from J, with 8 bases between. The CDR3 consists of 12 residues. Germline lookup yields CDR1 SQVTM and CDR2 ANQGSEA. The CDR3 is CSVGPLNTEAFF. CDR3 nucleotide sequence: TGCAGCGTAGGACCCCTGAACACTGAAGCTTTCTTT.

The chain carries TRBV12-3 or TRBV12-4 and TRBJ2-3, with D tentatively TRBD2 (5 bases). CDR3 length: 15 residues. Trimming removed 1 base at V and 2 bases at J, with 10 bases between. The CDR3 sequence is CASSLGSDITDTQYF. In DNA form, the CDR3 reads TGTGCCAGCAGTTTAGGTAGCGACATCACAGATACGCAGTATTTT.

This clonotype was detected only a few times. The genes are TRBV4-2 and TRBJ1-2; D gene ambiguous. Per germline, CDR1 LGHNA and CDR2 YNFKEQ. V dropped 0 bases and J dropped 7 bases, with 9 bases sitting between them. There are 13 residues in the CDR3. The CDR3 DNA reads TGTGCCAGCAGCCAAGAGAAAGGAACTGGCTACACCTTC. Its translation is CASSQEKGTGYTF.

The chain is built from TRBV2 and TRBJ2-3; D not resolved. The CDR3 runs 13 residues. The V end lost 8 bases, the J end lost 2 bases, and 11 bases lay between the germline ends. Germline assignment: CDR1 SNHLY and CDR2 FYNNEI. The CDR3 reads CASGPVVTDTQYF. DNA of the CDR3: TGTGCCAGCGGACCAGTAGTCACAGATACGCAGTATTTT.

This clonotype has ten or more counts. This chain joins TRBV6-5 and TRBJ1-1; D perhaps matches TRBD1 (5 bases). Germline V gives CDR1 MNHEY, CDR2 SVGAGI. V was trimmed by 6 bases and J by 0 bases, leaving 11 bases between them. This CDR3 has 14 residues. In nucleotides, the CDR3 is TGTGCCAGCAGAAAGACAGCTCTGAACACTGAAGCTTTCTTT. This encodes CASRKTALNTEAFF.

V and J are TRBV15 and TRBJ2-2; D assignment may be TRBD1 or TRBD2 (5 bases each). V lost 3 bases and J lost 4, with 12 bases in between. This CDR3 is 15 amino acids long. Germline-derived CDR1 and CDR2 are LNHNV and YYDKDF (reference sequence). CDR3 sequence reads: CATSSGNGGTGELFF. The CDR3 DNA reads TGTGCCACCAGCAGCGGGAATGGGGGCACCGGGGAGCTGTTTTTT.

V usage is TRBV5-1 and J usage is TRBJ2-3; maybe TRBD1 (5 bases). CDR1 and CDR2 from the germline V gene are SGHRS and YFSETQ. Trimming left V 2 bases short and J 3 bases short, with 13 bases between. There are 15 residues in the CDR3. CDR3 sequence reads: CASSLGQVRTDTQYF. CDR3 in DNA: TGCGCCAGCAGCTTAGGACAAGTTAGGACAGATACGCAGTATTTT.

Worth noting for this clonotype: This may be a read error: a much more frequent sequence differs by one nucleotide. The J gene is TRBJ2-7, the V gene TRBV5-1, with D perhaps matching TRBD1 (6 bases). Trimming removed 5 bases from V and 5 bases from J, with 8 bases in between. In germline, CDR1 is SGHRS, CDR2 YFSETQ. CDR3 length: 11 amino acids. For the CDR3, the DNA is TGCGCCAGCAGGCAGGGGAACGAGCAGTACTTC. Encoded protein: CASRQGNEQYF. Full variable domain (remainder filled in from reference TRBV5-1 and TRBJ2-7): KAGVTQTPRYLIKTRGQQVTLSCSPISGHRSVSWYQQTPGQGLQFLFEYFSETQRNKGNFPGRFSGRQFSNSRSEMNVSTLELGDSALYLCASRQGNEQYFGPGTRLTVT.

The chain joins TRBV7-8 to TRBJ2-1; 8 bases align to TRBD2. V was clipped by 4 bases and J by 0 bases; unmatched bases: 2. The CDR3 has 15 residues. Germline lookup yields CDR1 SGHVS and CDR2 FQNEAQ. CDR3 sequence reads: CASSSGGGSYNEQFF. The CDR3 bases are TGTGCCAGCAGCTCGGGGGGGGGCTCCTACAATGAGCAGTTCTTC.

There are a few counts of this clonotype. The rearrangement links TRBV7-2 to TRBJ1-5; D gene ambiguous. The germline V gene has CDR1 SGHTA and CDR2 FQGNSA. This CDR3 is built from 12 residues. V lost 2 bases and J 3 bases, leaving 2 bases between the germline ends. CDR3 protein: CASSLNNQPQHF. The CDR3 nucleotides are TGTGCCAGCAGCTTAAACAATCAGCCCCAGCATTTT.

The chain recombines TRBV7-2 with TRBJ1-4; possible D gene TRBD1, 5 bases. V was clipped by 1 base and J by 6 bases, with 12 bases between them. The CDR3 loop spans 15 amino acids. Looked up from germline, CDR1 is SGHTA and CDR2 is FQGNSA. CDR3: CASSLEDSRYEKLFF. CDR3 DNA: TGTGCCAGCAGCTTAGAAGACAGCCGTTATGAAAAACTGTTTTTT.

The chain recombines TRBV6-1 with TRBJ2-5; tentative D call: TRBD2 (5 bases). The CDR3 contains 14 residues. V lost 6 bases and J 5 bases, leaving 16 bases between the germline ends. Germline-derived CDR1 and CDR2 are MNHNS and SASEGT. The CDR3 here is CASSSSSGRETQYF. The CDR3 DNA reads TGTGCCAGCAGCTCTAGCAGCGGTAGGGAGACCCAGTACTTC.

The sample holds many counts of this clonotype. The J gene is TRBJ2-7, the V gene TRBV29-1; 12 bases fit TRBD1. Trimming removed 3 bases from V and 0 bases from J; junction bases left unmatched: 6. Germline V CDR1 and CDR2: SQVTM, ANQGSEA. The CDR3 consists of 16 residues. Here the CDR3 DNA reads TGCAGCGTTGAGGGGACGGGACAGGGGGCCTCCTACGAGCAGTACTTC. It encodes CSVEGTGQGASYEQYF.

This clonotype was found a few times. The rearrangement links TRBV28 to TRBJ2-6; possible D gene TRBD1, 5 bases. Trimming stripped 8 bases from V and 2 bases from J, with 10 bases between. The V gene's germline CDR1 is MDHEN and CDR2 SYDVKM. The CDR3 length is 14 residues. CDR3 nucleotides: TGTGCCAGCGTTGGGGCAACTGGGGCCAACGTCCTGACTTTC. The encoded protein is CASVGATGANVLTF.

In this sample, this clonotype turned up many times. This chain uses TRBV27 with TRBJ2-7; D unclear. V was cut by 4 bases and J by 6 bases, with 10 bases left in between. The germline V gene has CDR1 MNHEY and CDR2 SMNVEV (reference sequence). The CDR3 extends over 12 amino acids. The CDR3 region is CASSSTNSEQYF. The CDR3 bases are TGTGCCAGCAGTTCGACGAATTCCGAGCAGTACTTC.

The gene calls are TRBV18 and TRBJ2-5; 11 bases line up with TRBD2. The V gene end was trimmed by 3 bases and the J gene end by 2 bases; junction bases not matched to a gene: 2. Germline V gene sequence: CDR1 KGHSH, CDR2 LQKENI. The CDR3 is made up of 15 amino acids. The CDR3 protein is CASSPTSGKQETQYF. For the CDR3, the DNA is TGTGCCAGCTCACCGACTAGCGGGAAACAAGAGACCCAGTACTTC.

This sequence joins TRBV5-1 and TRBJ1-4; TRBD1 aligns across 9 bases. V gave up 4 bases and J gave up 0 bases; unmatched junction bases: 10. The germline V gene encodes CDR1 SGHRS and CDR2 YFSETQ. The CDR3 is 18 residues long. CDR3 residues: CASSPRTGARATNEKLFF. The DNA for the CDR3 is TGCGCCAGCAGCCCGAGGACAGGGGCTCGGGCAACTAATGAAAAACTGTTTTTT. The full variable domain, its missing parts supplied by reference TRBV5-1 and TRBJ1-4, is KAGVTQTPRYLIKTRGQQVTLSCSPISGHRSVSWYQQTPGQGLQFLFEYFSETQRNKGNFPGRFSGRQFSNSRSEMNVSTLELGDSALYLCASSPRTGARATNEKLFFGSGTQLSVL.

This clonotype was counted a few times. The chain employs TRBV29-1 and TRBJ2-1; D is possibly TRBD2 (6 bases). Trimming shortened V by 3 bases and J by 4 bases, and 13 bases separated the two germline ends. Germline V gene sequence: CDR1 SQVTM, CDR2 ANQGSEA. The CDR3 sequence is 14 residues long. The CDR3 nucleotides are TGCAGCGTTGATTCGGGAGAAGGGTACAATGAGCAGTTCTTC. Translating gives CSVDSGEGYNEQFF.

This clonotype was detected ten times or more. The V gene is TRBV9, the J gene TRBJ2-2, with D perhaps TRBD2 (6 bases). Germline V gene lookup returns CDR1 SGDLS and CDR2 YYNGEE. Trimming removed 0 bases at V and 4 bases at J, with 13 bases between. The CDR3 loop spans 16 amino acids. The chain's CDR3 is CASSVVAGSRTGELFF. The CDR3 DNA reads TGTGCCAGCAGCGTAGTGGCCGGGAGCCGCACCGGGGAGCTGTTTTTT.

In this sample, this clonotype turned up a few times. The V and J genes are TRBV6-6 and TRBJ2-7, with D uncertain. Germline V gene data show CDR1 as MNHNY and CDR2 as SVGAGI (reference sequence). The CDR3 spans 12 residues. V lost 8 bases and J 2 bases, leaving 10 bases between the germline ends. This CDR3 is CASFDGTYEQYF. The CDR3, as DNA: TGTGCCAGCTTCGATGGGACCTACGAGCAGTACTTC.

This clonotype has a count of ten or more. This chain joins TRBV7-3 and TRBJ2-6; D gene uncertain. V lost 3 bases and J 0 bases, leaving 3 bases between the germline ends. CDR3 length: 14 amino acids. Germline loops: CDR1 SGHTA, CDR2 FQGTGA. CDR3 sequence: CASSFGSGANVLTF. CDR3 bases: TGTGCCAGCAGCTTCGGCTCTGGGGCCAACGTCCTGACTTTC.

This clonotype was detected many times. The chain links TRBV6-6 to TRBJ2-3; TRBD2 matches 12 bases. Germline loops: CDR1 MNHNY, CDR2 SVGAGI (reference sequence). The CDR3 totals 15 residues. Trimming cost V 6 bases and J 4 bases; bases outside gene matches: 5. The CDR3 DNA follows: TGTGCCAGCAGCCCTAGCGGGAGGGCAGCAGATACGCAGTATTTT. Its protein is CASSPSGRAADTQYF.

The chain recombines TRBV20-1 with TRBJ1-1; unclear D gene. The ends were cut back, 0 bases at V and 0 bases at J, with 14 bases in the middle. Germline V lookup: CDR1 DFQATT, CDR2 SNEGSKA (reference sequence). The length of the CDR3 is 16 residues. DNA for the CDR3: TGCAGTGCTAGAGACGCCCGCTGGCAGGTGAACACTGAAGCTTTCTTT. It encodes CSARDARWQVNTEAFF.